The 28 T cell receptor beta chains listed next were all sequenced from one sample in a study of T cell repertoires in cytomegalovirus infection. These receptors' targets are unknown. One entry per CDR3 protein, called by TCRdb with MiXCR from the reads. In the table there are hundreds of thousands of distinct CDR3 sequences, around a third of which are singletons. This sample comprised cultured CD8+ T cells from PBMCs, obtained from culture after CMV antigen stimulation. Receptors originate from a human donor in good health (CMV status not recorded). Some clones in this sample may be carry-over from other donors' samples.

Comment on this clonotype: Sequence at one end of the junction differs from germline and may be a read error. The chain employs TRBV7-6 and TRBJ1-5; D unclear. Germline CDR1 SGHVS, CDR2 FNYEAQ. This CDR3 contains 15 residues. The chain's CDR3 is CASSQLASSNQPQHF. CDR3 coding DNA: TGTGCCAGCAGCCAATTGGCCAGTTCGAATCAGCCCCAACATTTT.

The chain carries TRBV10-3 and TRBJ2-2, with 9 bases lining up with TRBD2. V gave up 3 bases and J gave up 5 bases; unmatched junction bases: 7. Germline V gene lookup returns CDR1 ENHRY and CDR2 SYGVKD. The CDR3 has 16 amino acids. The CDR3 DNA is TGTGCCATCAGTGACGAGGTAGCGGGGGAAACCGGGGAGCTGTTTTTT. Its protein product is CAISDEVAGETGELFF.

This clonotype was picked up a small number of times. This CDR3 reads CASSLELAGGGVYNEQFF. The CDR3 nucleotides are TGTGCCAGCAGCTTGGAGCTAGCGGGGGGTGGAGTATACAATGAGCAGTTCTTC. V and J are TRBV5-4 and TRBJ2-1, with TRBD2 matching over 11 bases. V gave up 0 bases and J gave up 4 bases; unmatched junction bases: 9. The CDR3 consists of 18 residues. Germline loops: CDR1 SGHNT, CDR2 YYREEE (reference sequence).

This clonotype was counted only a few times. The chain recombines TRBV7-9 with TRBJ1-2; D is uncertain. Germline V gene data show CDR1 as SEHNR and CDR2 as FQNEAQ (reference sequence). V was cut by 6 bases and J by 8 bases, with 19 bases left in between. The CDR3 is made up of 14 amino acids. The CDR3 bases are TGTGCCAGCAGTTCAGGCGGATCCGGCAACGGCTACACCTTC. This translates into CASSSGGSGNGYTF.

This clonotype was counted many times. The chain has TRBV7-6 and TRBJ2-3, with TRBD2 as a possible D gene (5 bases). CDR3 length equals 16 residues. Germline V gene data show CDR1 as SGHVS and CDR2 as FNYEAQ. The V and J ends lost 0 bases and 2 bases respectively, with 12 bases between them. The CDR3 coding sequence is TGTGCCAGCAGCTTAGCTGGAGGCAGGTCCACAGATACGCAGTATTTT. This gives the protein CASSLAGGRSTDTQYF.

The CDR3: CASSSSWDRGNTGELFF. The CDR3, as DNA: TGTGCCAGCAGCTCCAGCTGGGACAGGGGGAACACCGGGGAGCTGTTTTTT. The chain employs TRBV11-3 and TRBJ2-2; 10 bases match TRBD1. CDR1 and CDR2 (germline): SGHNT, YENEEA. This CDR3 has 17 residues. J lost 1 base, V lost 4 bases, and 6 bases had no gene match.

V usage is TRBV7-9 and J usage is TRBJ2-4, with 8 bases matching TRBD2. The CDR3 is 17 amino acids. Germline trimming cut 3 bases from V and 0 bases from J; bases unmatched to any gene: 7. Germline assignment: CDR1 SEHNR and CDR2 FQNEAQ (reference sequence). The CDR3: CASSFRSGGVAKNIQYF. The CDR3 nucleotides read TGTGCCAGCAGCTTCCGAAGCGGGGGCGTAGCCAAAAACATTCAGTACTTC.

This sequence joins TRBV29-1 and TRBJ2-7; unclear D gene. Germline CDR1 is SQVTM and CDR2 is ANQGSEA. The V end was cut by 0 bases, the J end by 2 bases, with 5 bases between. This CDR3 comprises 12 residues. DNA for the CDR3: TGCAGCGTTGAAGAGGACCCCTACGAGCAGTACTTC. Amino acids: CSVEEDPYEQYF.

The rearrangement links TRBV7-3 to TRBJ2-2; 10 bases map to TRBD2. Per the germline V gene, CDR1 is SGHTA and CDR2 is FQGTGA. This CDR3 has 15 amino acids. The J segment lost 7 bases and the V segment lost 2 bases, leaving 4 bases of the junction unmatched. The CDR3: CASSLLAGDGGELFF. The CDR3 nucleotides read TGTGCCAGCAGCTTACTAGCGGGGGACGGCGGGGAGCTGTTTTTT.

The J gene is TRBJ1-4, the V gene TRBV10-3; TRBD1 might be the D (5 bases). Germline CDR1 reads ENHRY; CDR2 reads SYGVKD. This CDR3 spans 16 amino acids. V was cut by 0 bases and J by 5 bases, with 13 bases left in between. DNA of the CDR3: TGTGCCATCAGTGAGTCGAATAAGGGGATGAATGAAAAACTGTTTTTT. Protein sequence: CAISESNKGMNEKLFF.

This clonotype occurred a few times. This chain links TRBV9 with TRBJ1-1; TRBD1 matches 9 bases. V gave up 7 bases and J gave up 6 bases; unmatched junction bases: 1. Germline lookup yields CDR1 SGDLS and CDR2 YYNGEE. The CDR3 sequence is 11 residues long. The DNA of the CDR3 is TGTGCCAGCGGACAGGGGTCTGAAGCTTTCTTT. Protein sequence: CASGQGSEAFF.

The count of this clonotype is one. The chain couples TRBV15 to TRBJ1-2; D gene ambiguous. Trimming took 5 bases from V and 7 from J, leaving 20 bases between them. From germline, CDR1 is LNHNV and CDR2 YYDKDF (reference sequence). This CDR3 is 15 amino acids long. CDR3 loop: CATSPPKDYLSGYTF. CDR3 sequence (DNA): TGTGCCACCAGCCCCCCGAAGGACTATCTATCTGGCTACACCTTC.

The sample holds a few counts of this clonotype. This chain joins TRBV9 and TRBJ2-1; no clear D gene. Trimming cost V 4 bases and J 9 bases, with 11 bases left between them. CDR3 length equals 12 residues. Germline V gives CDR1 SGDLS, CDR2 YYNGEE. The CDR3 region has the DNA TGTGCCAGCAGCCCGCCAGCCACTGAGCAGTTCTTC. Amino acids: CASSPPATEQFF.

This chain uses TRBV25-1 with TRBJ2-3; D is possibly TRBD2 (7 bases). The CDR3 runs 15 residues. V was shortened by 7 bases and J by 1 base, with 15 bases between the two germline ends. CDR1 and CDR2 from the germline V gene are MGHDK and SYGVNS. CDR3 region: CASTGRGGRTDTQYF. The CDR3 DNA sequence: TGTGCCAGCACTGGTAGGGGGGGACGCACAGATACGCAGTATTTT.

Ten or more counts support this clonotype. This chain uses TRBV6-5 with TRBJ1-5, with TRBD1 matching over 7 bases. Trimming took 4 bases from V and 5 from J; bases not matched to a gene: 8. The germline V gene has CDR1 MNHEY and CDR2 SVGAGI. The CDR3 has 15 amino acids. The CDR3 loop reads CASSSTGFMHQPQHF. The CDR3 nucleotides read TGTGCCAGCAGTTCGACAGGGTTTATGCATCAGCCCCAGCATTTT.

Ten or more counts support this clonotype. The chain recombines TRBV7-8 with TRBJ2-3; TRBD1 is a possible D gene (6 bases). The CDR3 is 16 residues long. Trimming shortened V by 0 bases and J by 3 bases, and 13 bases separated the two germline ends. Per germline, CDR1 SGHVS and CDR2 FQNEAQ. The CDR3 loop is CASSLAGRGFTDTQYF. Here the CDR3 DNA reads TGTGCCAGCAGCTTAGCTGGCAGGGGTTTTACAGATACGCAGTATTTT.

This sequence joins TRBV5-4 and TRBJ2-2; 8 bases align to TRBD2. Germline V gene data show CDR1 as SGHNT and CDR2 as YYREEE (reference sequence). The J segment lost 4 bases and the V segment lost 3 bases, leaving 8 bases of the junction unmatched. The CDR3 covers 16 residues. The CDR3 protein is CASSWSSGAVTGELFF. CDR3 DNA sequence: TGTGCCAGCAGCTGGAGTAGCGGGGCGGTCACCGGGGAGCTGTTTTTT.

The chain links TRBV20-1 to TRBJ1-2, with 10 bases that match TRBD1. Germline V gene data show CDR1 as DFQATT and CDR2 as SNEGSKA (reference sequence). Germline trimming cut 3 bases from V and 3 bases from J; bases unmatched to any gene: 7. The CDR3 extends over 15 amino acids. The CDR3 sequence is CSARGDRGGYYGYTF. Written as DNA, the CDR3 is TGCAGTGCTAGGGGGGACAGGGGTGGATACTATGGCTACACCTTC.

CDR3 DNA: TGCAGCGTTGCTGAAGGGGAAGGCCGAAACACCATATATTTT. Its translation: CSVAEGEGRNTIYF. The gene calls are TRBV29-1 and TRBJ1-3; possible D gene TRBD1, 5 bases. Trimming cost V 4 bases and J 5 bases, with 15 bases left between them. This CDR3 has 14 amino acids. The V gene's germline CDR1 is SQVTM and CDR2 ANQGSEA.

The chain links TRBV27 to TRBJ2-3, with D unclear. V dropped 8 bases and J dropped 6 bases, with 18 bases sitting between them. The CDR3 runs 14 residues. CDR1 and CDR2 (germline): MNHEY, SMNVEV (reference sequence). The CDR3 protein is CASGNRLGTDTQYF. The CDR3 nucleotides read TGTGCCAGCGGCAACCGACTGGGTACGGATACGCAGTATTTT.

The chain is built from TRBV7-9 and TRBJ1-1, with a possible D match to TRBD1 (5 bases). Germline V gene sequence: CDR1 SEHNR, CDR2 FQNEAQ (reference sequence). Trimming cost V 6 bases and J 0 bases, with 11 bases left between them. The CDR3 runs 14 residues. The CDR3 region has the DNA TGTGCCAGCAGTTCTCGACAGATGAACACTGAAGCTTTCTTT. Its protein product is CASSSRQMNTEAFF.

This clonotype occurred a few times. The chain carries TRBV29-1 and TRBJ2-1; possible D gene TRBD2, 6 bases. The CDR3 consists of 15 residues. Germline-derived CDR1 and CDR2 are SQVTM and ANQGSEA. The germline V and J ends were trimmed by 8 bases and 5 bases, with 22 bases remaining between them. DNA for the CDR3: TGCAGCTCCTTCGGGGGAAGAATATCTGACAATGAGCAGTTCTTC. Translation gives CSSFGGRISDNEQFF.

V and J are TRBV5-1 and TRBJ1-1, with D possibly matching TRBD1 (5 bases). CDR1 and CDR2 (germline): SGHRS, YFSETQ. Trimming left V 7 bases short and J 3 bases short, with 19 bases between. The CDR3 has 15 residues. The CDR3 nucleotides read TGCGCCAGCGGCCCCGGGGCCACGGGTGACACTGAAGCTTTCTTT. It specifies CASGPGATGDTEAFF.

This clonotype occurred a few times. The chain combines TRBV7-2 with TRBJ2-7, with D maybe TRBD2 (6 bases). Germline V gene sequence: CDR1 SGHTA, CDR2 FQGNSA. The CDR3 consists of 15 residues. Trimming shortened V by 5 bases and J by 1 base, and 15 bases separated the two germline ends. The CDR3 DNA sequence: TGTGCCAGCAGCCCAGCGGCAGGGAGGTCCTACGAGCAGTACTTC. It is translated as CASSPAAGRSYEQYF.

This clonotype has only a few counts. The rearrangement links TRBV28 to TRBJ1-5; TRBD1 matches 7 bases. V was clipped by 7 bases and J by 5 bases; unmatched bases: 11. Germline V gene data show CDR1 as MDHEN and CDR2 as SYDVKM. The CDR3 sequence is 15 residues long. CDR3 in amino acids: CASTPWGRGDQPQHF. CDR3 in DNA: TGTGCCAGCACCCCCTGGGGCAGGGGGGATCAGCCCCAGCATTTT.

In this sample, this clonotype turned up many times. V gene TRBV7-8 combines with J gene TRBJ1-3, with 10 bases matching TRBD1. Germline values: CDR1 SGHVS, CDR2 FQNEAQ. The CDR3 covers 15 residues. V shed 6 bases and J 2 bases; nucleotides not matched to a gene: 4. The DNA of the CDR3 is TGTGCCAGCAGGTCCGGGACAGGGGCTGGAAACACCATATATTTT. It specifies CASRSGTGAGNTIYF.

V usage is TRBV27 and J usage is TRBJ1-3; weak D call: TRBD1 (5 bases). The CDR3 is 14 amino acids. Germline V CDR1 and CDR2: MNHEY, SMNVEV (reference sequence). Trimming cost V 4 bases and J 5 bases, with 12 bases left between them. The CDR3, as DNA: TGTGCCAGCAGTTCCGGGACGGATCGAAACACCATATATTTT. Translated: CASSSGTDRNTIYF.

The chain couples TRBV5-1 to TRBJ2-2; 8 bases fit TRBD1. V trimming: 2 bases; J trimming: 1 base; junction bases outside the gene matches: 10. The germline V gene encodes CDR1 SGHRS and CDR2 YFSETQ. The CDR3 sequence is 18 residues long. DNA of the CDR3: TGCGCCAGCAGCTTCCCTTCGACCGGGACAGGGAACACCGGGGAGCTGTTTTTT. As protein: CASSFPSTGTGNTGELFF.